The 7 T cell receptor beta chains presented below share a single source sample, sequenced in a study of blood T cell repertoires in COVID-19. The data were produced by immunoSEQ multiplex PCR, yet TCRdb's version contains in-frame clones alone and is incomplete. The repertoire includes some 150,000 clones, approximately 82% of them detected once, and approximately 9.7% sits in the top ten. Input material: peripheral blood. Receptor source: a woman in her fifties or sixties with acute or convalescent COVID-19.

In nucleotides, the CDR3 is TGTGCCAGTAGACCCCGCGGCGGGATCAATGAGCAGTTCTTC. Its protein is CASRPRGGINEQFF. The genes are TRBV19 and TRBJ2-1; possible D gene TRBD2, 6 bases. Trimming left V 6 bases short and J 6 bases short, with 15 bases between. The CDR3 runs to 14 residues. The germline CDR1 and CDR2 sequences are LNHDA and SQIVND (reference sequence).

The V gene is TRBV6-5, the J gene TRBJ1-2; no definite D call. The germline V gene has CDR1 MNHEY and CDR2 SVGAGI. With 4 bases removed from V and 1 base from J, the gap between germline ends came to 13 bases. The CDR3 contains 15 residues. CDR3 amino acids: CASSSVANLNYGYTF. The DNA of the CDR3 is TGTGCCAGCAGTTCGGTCGCTAACCTTAACTATGGCTACACCTTC.

This chain links TRBV9 with TRBJ1-1; D remains unclear. CDR3 size: 14 residues. Germline loops: CDR1 SGDLS, CDR2 YYNGEE. Trimming cost V 0 bases and J 0 bases, with 6 bases left between them. The CDR3 nucleotides are TGTGCCAGCAGCGTAGACGGGGTGAACACTGAAGCTTTCTTT. Protein: CASSVDGVNTEAFF.

This clone was seen only once. The rearrangement links TRBV5-4 to TRBJ2-7; D possibly corresponds to TRBD2 (6 bases). Germline V gene data show CDR1 as SGHNT and CDR2 as YYREEE (reference sequence). V was trimmed by 2 bases and J by 6 bases, leaving 12 bases between them. The CDR3 loop spans 13 amino acids. The CDR3 nucleotides read TGTGCCAGCAGCTTCTGGGCGGGGTTCGAGCAGTACTTC. Its translation is CASSFWAGFEQYF.

The genes are TRBV7-2 and TRBJ1-2; 7 bases align to TRBD1. This CDR3 comprises 15 residues. With V trimmed by 5 bases and J by 7 bases, 13 bases remained unmatched. CDR1 is SGHTA and CDR2 is FQGNSA in the germline V gene. In nucleotides, the CDR3 is TGTGCCAGCAGCCTAAAAGCGCAGGGGGTCTCTGGCTACACCTTC. Translation: CASSLKAQGVSGYTF. Full variable domain (remainder filled in from reference TRBV7-2 and TRBJ1-2): GAGVSQSPSNKVTEKGKDVELRCDPISGHTALYWYRQSLGQGLEFLIYFQGNSAPDKSGLPSDRFSAERTGGSVSTLTIQRTQQEDSAVYLCASSLKAQGVSGYTFGSGTRLTVV.

This rearrangement joins TRBV5-4 to TRBJ2-5; perhaps TRBD1 as D (6 bases). V dropped 0 bases and J dropped 3 bases, with 6 bases sitting between them. This CDR3 is built from 13 residues. In germline, CDR1 is SGHNT, CDR2 YYREEE (reference sequence). CDR3 region: CASSLDREETQYF. CDR3 coding DNA: TGTGCCAGCAGCTTGGACAGGGAAGAGACCCAGTACTTC.

The chain recombines TRBV15 with TRBJ2-3; possibly TRBD2 for D (6 bases). Per the germline V gene, CDR1 is LNHNV and CDR2 is YYDKDF (reference sequence). V lost 1 base, J lost 8 bases, and 10 bases lay in between. The CDR3 loop spans 13 amino acids. The CDR3 protein is CATSRGKEGTQYF. The CDR3 nucleotides read TGTGCCACCAGCAGAGGAAAGGAGGGTACGCAGTATTTT.